This T cell receptor (beta chain) was found in a study of CD8+ T cells in alopecia areata (dated 2018 in TCRdb). The study in broad terms: The treated patients took part in an open-label pilot trial in which moderate-to-severe alopecia areata was treated with oral tofacitinib at 5 to 10 mg twice daily. Patients received tofacitinib for 6 to 18 months and were then followed off drug for 6 months to check for delayed response and recurrence. For the treated patients, the SALT score, which quantifies what percentage of scalp surface area is affected, served as the measure of disease severity. To study T cell clonal expansion in alopecia areata, the researchers applied high-throughput TCRbeta sequencing to both the C3H/HeJ mouse model and human patients. In humans, TCRbeta sequencing was performed on scalp tissue and on sorted CD4+ and CD8+ peripheral blood T cells from healthy controls and from patients with patchy or totalis/universalis alopecia areata. Patients on tofacitinib were biopsied at baseline and after 4 and 24 weeks of treatment, and several of the patients also had a later scalp biopsy. Scalp clonality was compared among normal scalp (n=4), patchy alopecia areata scalp (n=8), and alopecia totalis/universalis scalp (n=8). RNA came from the PAXgene miRNA kit for fixed scalp, the miRNeasy kit for PBMCs, and the RNeasy kit for mouse skin. TCRbeta CDR3 regions were amplified by immunoSEQ multiplex PCR using 35 Vbeta forward and 13 Jbeta reverse primers. The paper as a whole reports these results and caveats: TCR sequences shared between patients were less clear than in mice, possibly partly because of HLA diversity in the patient population. Because the treated cohort was small and included a single nonresponder, larger studies are needed to assess links between baseline CD8+ expansion and response. Many expanded lesional clones persisted in scalp and blood during tofacitinib treatment, which may partly explain relapse after stopping treatment. Compared with normal scalp, lesional scalp had higher clonality and more expanded CD8+ clones, particularly in alopecia totalis/universalis, a pattern that suggests antigenic drive. Tofacitinib significantly decreased scalp clonality and the number of expanded CD8+ clones among the top 100 scalp clones. Unlike mouse skin, where gammadelta T cells dominate, normal human skin contains resident alphabeta T cells that get sequenced too, which complicates analysis of the scalp TCR repertoire.

Turning to this clone: What this receptor recognizes is not known. No much larger clone exists at a distance of one base, and base qualities are not known.

The sample's time point label, in plain terms: less than 25 weeks on oral tofacitinib. The treatment or condition tag for this specimen amounts to: oral pan-JAK inhibitor, 5-10 mg twice daily. From alopecia areata patients, peripheral blood was collected along with lesional scalp punch biopsies. After PBMCs were isolated by density centrifugation and stained for CD3, CD4 and CD8, a FACSAria was used to sort CD4+ and CD8+ T cells. V loses 0 bases, J loses 3 bases, and the germline ends lie 14 bases apart. The CDR3 contains 16 residues, cysteine and phenylalanine counted. The CDR3 DNA has 48 bases and is translated from base 1. CDR1 and CDR2 (MGHRA, YSYEKL) derive from the germline V gene. The library relied on the immunoSEQ multiplex PCR assay. To provide template for TCR sequencing, every sample had RNA extracted and reverse transcribed into cDNA. First-strand cDNA was synthesized using SuperScript III with a 2:1 mix of oligo-dT and random hexamers. A synthetic immune receptor repertoire was used to measure amplification bias, and any remaining bias was corrected computationally. In the authors' own workflow: Raw reads were preprocessed for error removal, and CDR3 was defined according to IMGT conventions as running from the conserved cysteine to phenylalanine. Clonality was computed by normalizing Shannon entropy by log2 of the number of productive unique TCRs and subtracting the result from 1. Scalp TCRbeta sequences were cross-referenced with sorted blood CD4 and CD8 repertoires so that the CD4 or CD8 identity of scalp clones could be inferred. Drawn from immuneACCESS, this table holds only the in-frame rearrangements with V and J called that TCRdb kept. Clones are partly lost; checked studies trace under half to an unresolved V gene and leave the rest unexplained. D and trimming come from the DNA, and the V and J calls and clone size come from that table. The sample table contains some 200,000 clones; only one count was recorded for roughly 64% of them. The ten most abundant clones make up 5.5% of the sample.

The clonotype was recovered from a human donor with alopecia areata. The material was CD4+ T cells sorted from blood, obtained at week 24, from a patient treated with tofacitinib. The sequence joins TRBV4-1 to TRBJ1-2; the D gene cannot be resolved reliably. The CDR3 region: CASSQDGPTLDYGYTF. The base sequence is TGCGCCAGCAGCCAAGATGGACCTACTTTGGACTATGGCTACACCTTC.